Listed below are T cell receptor beta chains from one sample, sequenced in a study of blood T cell repertoires in COVID-19. Sequencing was performed with immunoSEQ multiplex PCR; in TCRdb, only in-frame clones are kept and a portion is missing. The sample records about 470,000 clones, roughly nine tenths being singletons. The sequenced material came from PBMCs or T cells enriched from blood (not recorded which). The origin of the receptors is a woman aged 18-29 years who had recovered from COVID-19. The CDR3 runs from the conserved cysteine through the conserved F or W. D genes are given only for firm matches. Clone size appears in some rows only: once, few, many, or a class for an expanded clone.

TRBJ1-1 | TRBV19 | NA | NA | TGTGCCAGTAGTATAGGTGTCTTGGGCAGTTGGGACACTGAAGCTTTCTTT | CASSIGVLGSWDTEAFF
TRBJ1-5 | TRBV10-2 | NA | NA | TGCGCCAGCAGCACAGGGACGGCCCAACAGCCCCAGCATTTT | CASSTGTAQQPQHF
TRBJ1-6 | TRBV30 | NA | NA | TGTGCCTGGAGTCCCCCAACGGGGGAGAATTCACCCCTCCACTTT | CAWSPPTGENSPLHF
TRBJ1-1 | TRBV12-3/TRBV12-4 | TRBD1 | few | TGTGCCGTACAACAGGGGACGGGCACTGAAGCTTTCTTT | CAVQQGTGTEAFF
TRBJ1-5 | TRBV28 | TRBD1 | NA | TGTGCCAGCAGCCGGGGGACAGACAATCAGCCCCAGCATTTT | CASSRGTDNQPQHF
TRBJ2-2 | TRBV9 | TRBD1 | NA | TGTGCCAGCAGCGTAGGGACAGGGGCTACCGGGGAGCTGTTTTTT | CASSVGTGATGELFF
TRBJ1-3 | TRBV5-1 | TRBD1 | medium-sized | TGCGCCAGCAGCCCCTCGCCGGGACAGGGGACTCGAAACACCATATATTTT | CASSPSPGQGTRNTIYF
TRBJ2-3 | TRBV13 | NA | many | TGTGCCAGCAGCTTTCGACAGGTTAAAGATACGCAGTATTTT | CASSFRQVKDTQYF
TRBJ1-2 | TRBV29-1 | TRBD1 | NA | TGCAGCGTCGGTGACAGGGGGAATGGCTACACCTTC | CSVGDRGNGYTF
TRBJ2-1 | TRBV7-3 | TRBD2 | NA | TGTGCCAGCAGCAAGACTAGCGGGGGGAAGGTCGAGCAGTTCTTC | CASSKTSGGKVEQFF
TRBJ1-6 | TRBV5-1 | NA | NA | TGCGCCAGCAGCTTGGATACAGAATATTCACCCCTCCACTTT | CASSLDTEYSPLHF
TRBJ1-1 | TRBV9 | NA | NA | TGTGCCATACACAGGGATTTTAAGGAAGCTTTCTTT | CAIHRDFKEAFF
TRBJ2-7 | TRBV3-1/TRBV3-2 | TRBD1 | once | TGTGCCAGCAGCTACCTTTCAGGGGACAGCGAGCAGTACTTC | CASSYLSGDSEQYF
TRBJ2-5 | TRBV6-5 | TRBD1 | NA | TGTGCCAGCAGTTACGGCCAGGGGGTCGGGGAGACCCAGTACTTC | CASSYGQGVGETQYF
TRBJ2-3 | TRBV5-4 | NA | NA | TGTGCCAGCAGCTTGGAGGGGGGGCCATTAGTCGATACGCAGTATTTT | CASSLEGGPLVDTQYF
TRBJ1-2 | TRBV24-1 | NA | NA | TGTGCCACCAGTGATCCCGGAGAGCCCTTTTATGGCTACACCTTC | CATSDPGEPFYGYTF
TRBJ2-3 | TRBV28 | TRBD1 | NA | TGTGCCAGCAGCACACATCCGGGACAGGGGCGTGATGGAACAGATACGCAGTATTTT | CASSTHPGQGRDGTDTQYF
TRBJ1-4 | TRBV18 | NA | NA | TGTGCCACCGTTACAGGGTTTGGTGAAAAACTGTTTTTT | CATVTGFGEKLFF
TRBJ2-3 | TRBV7-2 | TRBD2 | NA | TGTGCCAGCAGCTTAGTTGGGGGGGGGTCAGATACGCAGTATTTT | CASSLVGGGSDTQYF
TRBJ1-4 | TRBV19 | TRBD1 | NA | TGTGCCAGTAGCCCCGGGACAGTAAATGAAAAACTGTTTTTT | CASSPGTVNEKLFF
TRBJ2-7 | TRBV11-2 | TRBD1 | NA | TGTGCCAGCAGCGACAAGGGACAGATGGGTGAGCAGTACTTC | CASSDKGQMGEQYF
TRBJ2-3 | TRBV29-1 | TRBD2 | NA | TGCAGCGTTGGAACCTTATCTAGCGGGGGTACAGATACGCAGTATTTT | CSVGTLSSGGTDTQYF
TRBJ2-2 | TRBV11-3 | NA | NA | TGTGCCAGCAGCTTAGAGGGGGCAGACACCGGGGAGCTGTTTTTT | CASSLEGADTGELFF
TRBJ2-7 | TRBV7-2 | TRBD2 | NA | TGTGCCAGCCGTTCTAGCGGGTTCTCCTACGAGCAGTACTTC | CASRSSGFSYEQYF
TRBJ2-1 | TRBV5-1 | NA | NA | TGCGCCAGCAGCTTGGAGAACGCCCGGAATGAGCAGTTCTTC | CASSLENARNEQFF
TRBJ2-6 | TRBV5-1 | NA | NA | TGCGCCAGCAGCTTGACCCTCCCTACAGGGATCTACTCTGGGGCCAACGTCCTGACTTTC | CASSLTLPTGIYSGANVLTF
TRBJ1-1 | TRBV15 | NA | NA | TGTGCCACCCAGAACCTTATGAACACTGAAGCTTTCTTT | CATQNLMNTEAFF